Given below is one T cell receptor (beta chain) in context. Sequencing used immunoSEQ multiplex PCR; TCRdb keeps in-frame clones, though not all of them. The sample consists of about 79,000 clones, 80% to 95% of them appearing once. The sample originates from a study of control samples from healthy donors and cancer patients. V was clipped by 1 base and J by 6 bases, with 9 bases between them. Germline CDR1 LGHDT, CDR2 YNNKEL (reference sequence). The CDR3 totals 13 residues. The chain uses TRBV3-1 (or the pseudogene TRBV3-2) and TRBJ1-1; D gene uncertain. The source is a woman in her thirties or forties with lung cancer. The sample consisted of PBMCs. The CDR3: CASSQVWASEAFF. The CDR3 DNA sequence: TGTGCCAGCAGCCAAGTTTGGGCATCTGAAGCTTTCTTT.